This T cell receptor beta chain derives from a study of blood T cells in healthy people across ages. It was with a sample-barcoded 5' primer and a J-beta primer mix that a second PCR of roughly 7 to 11 cycles was run. Each cDNA molecule carried a tag from a template-switch adaptor that contained 12 random nucleotides. TCRdb reprocessed the 5' RACE reads with MiXCR, giving one entry per CDR3 protein. This sample yields roughly 800,000 distinct CDR3 sequences, of which 53% are seen a single time; approximately 40% belongs to the top ten. Notes on the study in general: The authors considered diversity estimates from one million T cells to be underestimates.

The table lists this clonotype with many counts. Antigen unknown. Trimming shortened V by 1 base and J by 7 bases, and 14 bases separated the two germline ends. The length of the CDR3 is 15 residues. The germline V gene encodes CDR1 SGHTA and CDR2 FQGNSA. The sequencing input was blood. This chain joins TRBV7-2 and TRBJ1-5, with D perhaps matching TRBD1 (6 bases). The sequence was obtained from a man of 80 years or more in good health. The CDR3 nucleotides are TGTGCCAGCAGCTTAGGTTCTGGGGGCGAACAGCCCCAGCATTTT. As protein: CASSLGSGGEQPQHF.